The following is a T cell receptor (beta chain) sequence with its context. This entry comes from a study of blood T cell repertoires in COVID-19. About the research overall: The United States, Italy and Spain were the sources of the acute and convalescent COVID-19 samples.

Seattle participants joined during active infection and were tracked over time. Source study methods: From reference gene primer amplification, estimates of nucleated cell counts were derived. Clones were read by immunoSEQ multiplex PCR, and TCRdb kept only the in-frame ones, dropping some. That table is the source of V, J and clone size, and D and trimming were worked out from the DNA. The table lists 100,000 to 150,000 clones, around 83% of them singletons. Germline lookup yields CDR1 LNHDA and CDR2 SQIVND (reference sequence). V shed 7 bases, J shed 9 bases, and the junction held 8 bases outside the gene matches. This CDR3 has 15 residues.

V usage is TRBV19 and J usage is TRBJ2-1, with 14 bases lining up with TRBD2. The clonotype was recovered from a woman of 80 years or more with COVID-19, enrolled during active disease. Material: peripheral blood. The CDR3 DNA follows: TGTGCCAGTACCCCTGGACTAGCGGGAGGAGTTGAGCAGTTCTTC. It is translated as CASTPGLAGGVEQFF.